The 7 T cell receptor beta chains below come from one sample, sequenced in a study of T cell clonality in common variable immunodeficiency. Study results and caveats: Fewer deletions and N-nucleotide insertions were reportedly seen in common variable immunodeficiency TCR beta sequences.

No antigen is known for these receptors. Using immunoSEQ multiplex PCR, the repertoire was profiled, and TCRdb retains in-frame clones only, with some absent. The sample shows over 20,000 clones, none of them appearing just once. Sequenced material: peripheral blood mononuclear cells. All receptors derive from a human donor with common variable immunodeficiency.

For this clone: The read ends 3 residues shy of where the CDR3 ends; the end is completed using the germline J gene. The chain has TRBV19 and TRBJ1-5; the D gene is possibly TRBD1 (6 bases). V dropped 2 bases and J dropped 5 bases, with 13 bases sitting between them. Germline V lookup: CDR1 LNHDA, CDR2 SQIVND (reference sequence). The CDR3 runs 15 residues. Incomplete CDR3 DNA: TGTGCCAGTAGTATAAATGGCAGGGGATATCAGCCC. It translates to CASSINGRGYQP. The full CDR3 protein is CASSINGRGYQPQHF.

On this clone itself: The DNA ends 3 residues before the CDR3 does, and the rest of the CDR3 is filled in from the germline J gene. The V call is TRBV20-1, the J call TRBJ2-7; 8 bases are a match to TRBD1. V shed 2 bases and J 5 bases; nucleotides not matched to a gene: 11. This CDR3 has 15 amino acids. CDR1 is DFQATT, CDR2 SNEGSKA, per germline (reference sequence). The CDR3 DNA, read in part, is TGCAGTGCTAGATGGACAGGGAAACTAGCAGACGAG. Its translation is CSARWTGKLADE. The CDR3 in its entirety is CSARWTGKLADEQYF.

This clone showed up just a few times. The missing CDR3 end, 3 residues past where the read stops, is filled in from the germline J gene. The chain employs TRBV18 and TRBJ1-5; D may be TRBD1 (5 bases). CDR1 is KGHSH, CDR2 LQKENI, per germline. The CDR3 sequence is 14 residues long. Trimming left V 6 bases short and J 7 bases short, with 16 bases between. CDR3 sequence reads: CASSLAGYGQPQHF. The DNA read from the CDR3 is TGTGCCAGCTCGCTTGCAGGGTATGGCCAGCCC.

Regarding this clone: The read gets to within 3 residues of the CDR3 end, and the germline J gene fills in the rest. The chain employs TRBV18 and TRBJ1-1; TRBD1 agrees at 9 bases. V was pared by 1 base and J by 4 bases, with 4 bases of the junction left unmatched. Per the germline V gene, CDR1 is KGHSH and CDR2 is LQKENI. The CDR3 runs 15 residues. The sequenced CDR3 bases are TGTGCCAGCTCACCACTTCCGGGACAGGGCACTGAA. Amino acids: CASSPLPGQGTE. The full CDR3 sequence reads CASSPLPGQGTEAFF.

This clone has only a few counts. The CDR3 extends 3 residues past the end of the read, so its final part is completed from the germline J gene. The V and J genes are TRBV20-1 and TRBJ2-7; no clear D. This CDR3 has 11 amino acids. Looked up from germline, CDR1 is DFQATT and CDR2 is SNEGSKA (reference sequence). V was clipped by 3 bases and J by 4 bases, with 7 bases between them. The CDR3 is CSARKQYEQYF. Incomplete CDR3 DNA: TGCAGTGCTAGGAAACAGTACGAG.

In regard to this clone: The CDR3 goes on 3 residues after the read ends, and that part is filled in from the germline J gene. The chain carries TRBV19 and TRBJ1-2; TRBD1 agrees at 7 bases. CDR1 is LNHDA and CDR2 is SQIVND in the germline V gene (reference sequence). The CDR3 sequence is 14 residues long. Unmatched junction bases numbered 6, after V lost 2 bases and J lost 6 bases. The sequenced CDR3 bases are TGTGCCAGTAGTATAAGGGACAGAGACAATGGC. This encodes CASSIRDRDNG. From start to end, the CDR3 is CASSIRDRDNGYTF. The full variable domain, rest sourced from reference TRBV19 and TRBJ1-2, is DGGITQSPKYLFRKEGQNVTLSCEQNLNHDAMYWYRQDPGQGLRLIYYSQIVNDFQKGDIAEGYSVSREKKESFPLTVTSAQKNPTAFYLCASSIRDRDNGYTFGSGTRLTVV.

Note on this clone: The read finishes 3 residues shy of the CDR3 end, and the germline J gene is used to complete it. The J gene is TRBJ2-7, the V gene TRBV18, with 11 positions matching TRBD2. J was trimmed by 1 base and V by 6 bases; bases with no gene match: 8. The CDR3 is made up of 16 amino acids. Germline lookup yields CDR1 KGHSH and CDR2 LQKENI. This chain's CDR3 is CASSKTGTSGSYEQYF. The part of the CDR3 DNA that was read is TGTGCCAGCTCGAAGACCGGGACTAGCGGATCCTACGAG.